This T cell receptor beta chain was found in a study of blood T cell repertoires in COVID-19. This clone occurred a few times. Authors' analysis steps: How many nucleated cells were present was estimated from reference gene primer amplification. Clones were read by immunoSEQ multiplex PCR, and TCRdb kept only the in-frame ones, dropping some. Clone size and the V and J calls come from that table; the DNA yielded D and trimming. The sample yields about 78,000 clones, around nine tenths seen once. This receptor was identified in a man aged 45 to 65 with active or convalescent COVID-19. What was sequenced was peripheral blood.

The CDR3, as DNA: TGTGCCAGCAGTTCCGCGGCGTCGCGGTCCCAGCATTTT. It is translated as CASSSAASRSQHF. The chain recombines TRBV12-3 or TRBV12-4 with TRBJ1-5; D call uncertain. V was pared by 4 bases and J by 11 bases, with 15 bases between. The length of the CDR3 is 13 residues.